This T cell receptor (beta chain) originates from a study of cytomegalovirus exposure and HLA in healthy donors. General study findings and limits: An analysis that was carried out later associated 17,000 or so TCR beta sequences with HLA alleles at 0.05 false discovery rate.

The sample holds a few counts of this clone. No antigen is known for it. The CDR3 loop spans 17 amino acids. The V gene end was trimmed by 4 bases and the J gene end by 1 base; junction bases not matched to a gene: 6. In germline, CDR1 is SGHAT, CDR2 FQNNGV. The PCR contained 60 Vbeta and 13 Jbeta primers. Using immunoSEQ multiplex PCR, the repertoire was profiled, and TCRdb retains in-frame clones only, with some absent. The sample includes about 170,000 clones, roughly 76% seen only once; the top ten take about 2.2%. The receptor was isolated from a male donor in good health and CMV-seronegative. V is TRBV11-2 and J is TRBJ1-4, with 10 bases aligning to TRBD1. The sequenced sample was PBMCs. CDR3 in amino acids: CASSSDRGSLTNEKLFF. CDR3 DNA sequence: TGTGCCAGCAGCTCGGACAGGGGGAGTTTAACTAATGAAAAACTGTTTTTT.